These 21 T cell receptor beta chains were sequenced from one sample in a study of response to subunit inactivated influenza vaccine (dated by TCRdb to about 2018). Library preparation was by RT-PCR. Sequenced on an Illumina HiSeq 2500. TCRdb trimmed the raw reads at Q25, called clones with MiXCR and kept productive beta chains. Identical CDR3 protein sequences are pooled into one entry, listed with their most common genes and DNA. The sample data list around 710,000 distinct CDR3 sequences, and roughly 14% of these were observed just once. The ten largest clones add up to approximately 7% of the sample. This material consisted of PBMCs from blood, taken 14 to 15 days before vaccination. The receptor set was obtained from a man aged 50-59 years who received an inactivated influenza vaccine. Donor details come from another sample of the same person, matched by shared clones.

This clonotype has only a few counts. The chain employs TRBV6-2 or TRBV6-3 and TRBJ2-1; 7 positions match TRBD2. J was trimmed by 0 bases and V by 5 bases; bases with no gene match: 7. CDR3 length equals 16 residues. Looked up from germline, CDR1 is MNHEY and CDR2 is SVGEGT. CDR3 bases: TGTGCCAGCAGTATAATAGCGGGCTACTCCTACAATGAGCAGTTCTTC. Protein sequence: CASSIIAGYSYNEQFF.

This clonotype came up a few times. CDR3 sequence: CSARDLSGGEKLFF. DNA for the CDR3: TGCAGTGCTAGAGATCTGTCCGGAGGAGAAAAACTGTTTTTT. This chain links TRBV20-1 with TRBJ1-4; D not resolved. V lost 0 bases, J lost 8 bases, and 13 bases lay in between. Germline V gives CDR1 DFQATT, CDR2 SNEGSKA (reference sequence). This CDR3 is built from 14 residues.

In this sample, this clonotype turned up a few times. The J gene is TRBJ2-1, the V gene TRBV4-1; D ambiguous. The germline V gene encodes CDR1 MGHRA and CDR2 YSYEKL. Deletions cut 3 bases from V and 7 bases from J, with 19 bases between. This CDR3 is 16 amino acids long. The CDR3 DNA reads TGCGCCAGCAGCCACGGGCGAGAGGTTTCGCCTAATGAGCAGTTCTTC. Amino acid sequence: CASSHGREVSPNEQFF.

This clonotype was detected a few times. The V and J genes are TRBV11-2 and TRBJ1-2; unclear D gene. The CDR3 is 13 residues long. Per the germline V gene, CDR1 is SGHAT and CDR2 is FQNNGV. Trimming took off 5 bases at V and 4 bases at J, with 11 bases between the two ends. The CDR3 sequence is CASSPARGYGYTF. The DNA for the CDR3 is TGTGCCAGCAGCCCCGCACGGGGCTATGGCTACACCTTC.

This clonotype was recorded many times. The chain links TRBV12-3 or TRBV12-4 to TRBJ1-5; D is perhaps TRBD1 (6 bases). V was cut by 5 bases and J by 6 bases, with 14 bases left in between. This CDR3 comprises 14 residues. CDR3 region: CASSQGGAGQPQHF. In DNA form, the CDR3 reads TGTGCCAGCAGTCAAGGGGGGGCGGGTCAGCCCCAGCATTTT.

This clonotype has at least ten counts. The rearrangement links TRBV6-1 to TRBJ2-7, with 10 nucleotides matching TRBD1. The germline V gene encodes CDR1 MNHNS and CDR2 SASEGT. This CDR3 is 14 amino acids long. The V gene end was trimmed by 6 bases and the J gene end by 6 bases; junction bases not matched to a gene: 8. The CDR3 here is CASSLGQGTGEQYF. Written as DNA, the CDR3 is TGTGCCAGCAGCCTGGGACAGGGGACTGGCGAGCAGTACTTC.

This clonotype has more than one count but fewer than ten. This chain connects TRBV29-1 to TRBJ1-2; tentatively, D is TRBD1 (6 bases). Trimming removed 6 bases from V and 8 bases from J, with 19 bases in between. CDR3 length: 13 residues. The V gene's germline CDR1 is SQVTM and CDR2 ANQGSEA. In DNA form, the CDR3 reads TGCAGCGTGGAAAAACAGGGATCAATCGGCTACACCTTC. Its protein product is CSVEKQGSIGYTF.

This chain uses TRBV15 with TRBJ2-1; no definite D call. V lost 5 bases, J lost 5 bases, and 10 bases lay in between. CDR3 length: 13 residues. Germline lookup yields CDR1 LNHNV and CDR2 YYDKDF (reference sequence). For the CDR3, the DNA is TGTGCCACCAGCGCCCACTATGACAATGAGCAGTTCTTC. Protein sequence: CATSAHYDNEQFF.

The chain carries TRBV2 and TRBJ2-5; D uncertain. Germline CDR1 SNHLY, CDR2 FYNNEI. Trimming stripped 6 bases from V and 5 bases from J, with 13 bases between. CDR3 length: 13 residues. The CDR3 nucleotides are TGTGCCAGCAGCGGCGAACGGCGTGAGACCCAGTACTTC. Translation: CASSGERRETQYF.

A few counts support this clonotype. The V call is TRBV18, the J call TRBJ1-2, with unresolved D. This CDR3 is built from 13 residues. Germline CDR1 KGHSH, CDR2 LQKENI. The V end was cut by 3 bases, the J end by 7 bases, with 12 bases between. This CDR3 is CASSPSQAPGYTF. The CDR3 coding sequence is TGTGCCAGCTCACCCAGCCAGGCCCCTGGCTACACCTTC. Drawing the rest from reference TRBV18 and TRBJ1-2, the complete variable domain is NAGVMQNPRHLVRRRGQEARLRCSPMKGHSHVYWYRQLPEEGLKFMVYLQKENIIDESGMPKERFSAEFPKEGPSILRIQQVVRGDSAAYFCASSPSQAPGYTFGSGTRLTVV.

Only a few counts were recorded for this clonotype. The CDR3 region is CASSDPRGGSTDTQYF. CDR3 in DNA: TGCGCCAGCAGTGATCCCAGGGGTGGGAGCACAGATACGCAGTATTTT. V is TRBV10-2 and J is TRBJ2-3, with a weak D call TRBD1 (6 bases). This CDR3 has 16 residues. Germline V gene sequence: CDR1 WSHSY, CDR2 SAAADI. The V gene lost 3 bases and the J gene lost 0 bases, with 13 bases spanning the gap.

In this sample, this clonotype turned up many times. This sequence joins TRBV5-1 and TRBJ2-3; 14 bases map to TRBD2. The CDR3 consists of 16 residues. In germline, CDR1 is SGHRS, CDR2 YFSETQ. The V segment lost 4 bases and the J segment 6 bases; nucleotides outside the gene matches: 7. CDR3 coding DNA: TGCGCCAGCAGCCCACGACTAGCGGGAGGGTTCGATACGCAGTATTTT. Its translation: CASSPRLAGGFDTQYF. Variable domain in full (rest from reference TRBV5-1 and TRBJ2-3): KAGVTQTPRYLIKTRGQQVTLSCSPISGHRSVSWYQQTPGQGLQFLFEYFSETQRNKGNFPGRFSGRQFSNSRSEMNVSTLELGDSALYLCASSPRLAGGFDTQYFGPGTRLTVL.

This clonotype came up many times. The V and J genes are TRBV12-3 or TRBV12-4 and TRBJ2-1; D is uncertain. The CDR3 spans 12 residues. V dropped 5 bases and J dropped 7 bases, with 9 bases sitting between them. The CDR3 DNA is TGTGCCAGCAGTCAGCTTAGAAATGAGCAGTTCTTC. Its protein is CASSQLRNEQFF.

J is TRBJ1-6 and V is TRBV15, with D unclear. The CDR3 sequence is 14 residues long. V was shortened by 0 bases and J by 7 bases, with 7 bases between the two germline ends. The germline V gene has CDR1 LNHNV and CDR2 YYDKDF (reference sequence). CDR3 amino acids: CATSRDYRNSPLHF. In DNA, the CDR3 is TGTGCCACCAGCAGAGATTATAGGAATTCACCCCTCCACTTT.

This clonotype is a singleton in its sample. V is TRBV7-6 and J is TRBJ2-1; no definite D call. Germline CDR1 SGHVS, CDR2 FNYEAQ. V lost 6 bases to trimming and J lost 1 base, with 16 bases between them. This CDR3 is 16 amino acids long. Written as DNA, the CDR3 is TGTGCCAGCAGTCTTGCCGGGCCGGGTTCCTACAATGAGCAGTTCTTC. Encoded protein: CASSLAGPGSYNEQFF.

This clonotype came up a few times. For the CDR3, the DNA is TGTGCCAGCAGTGAATGGGGCCAATACACCGGGGAGCTGTTTTTT. Amino acid sequence: CASSEWGQYTGELFF. The J gene is TRBJ2-2, the V gene TRBV25-1; maybe TRBD1 (5 bases). Deletions cut 1 base from V and 3 bases from J, with 9 bases between. Germline assignment: CDR1 MGHDK and CDR2 SYGVNS. The CDR3 runs 15 residues.

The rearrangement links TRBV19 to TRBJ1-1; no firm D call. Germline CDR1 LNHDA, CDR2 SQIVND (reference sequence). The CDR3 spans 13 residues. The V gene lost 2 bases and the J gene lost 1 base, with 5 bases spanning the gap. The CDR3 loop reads CASSIWENTEAFF. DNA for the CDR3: TGTGCCAGTAGTATATGGGAGAACACTGAAGCTTTCTTT.

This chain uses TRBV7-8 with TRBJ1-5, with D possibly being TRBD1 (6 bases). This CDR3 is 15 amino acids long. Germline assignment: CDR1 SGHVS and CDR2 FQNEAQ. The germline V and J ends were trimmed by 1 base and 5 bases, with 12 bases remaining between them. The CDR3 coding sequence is TGTGCCAGCAGCTTAGAGGGGGGATATTATCAGCCCCAGCATTTT. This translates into CASSLEGGYYQPQHF.

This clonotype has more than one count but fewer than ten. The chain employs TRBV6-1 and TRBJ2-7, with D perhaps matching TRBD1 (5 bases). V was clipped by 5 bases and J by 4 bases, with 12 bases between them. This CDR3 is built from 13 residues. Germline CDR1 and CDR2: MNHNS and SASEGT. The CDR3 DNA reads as TGTGCCAGCAGTCTCGGACATGTGTACGAGCAGTACTTC. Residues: CASSLGHVYEQYF.

This chain's CDR3 is CASSSTPGQVGNTEAFF. As DNA, the CDR3 is TGCGCCAGCAGCTCCACCCCGGGACAGGTGGGGAACACTGAAGCTTTCTTT. The V call is TRBV5-1, the J call TRBJ1-1; 8 bases are shared with TRBD1. The junction had 11 bases not matched to a gene; V was cut back by 3 bases and J by 1 base. The CDR3 runs 17 residues. The germline V gene has CDR1 SGHRS and CDR2 YFSETQ.

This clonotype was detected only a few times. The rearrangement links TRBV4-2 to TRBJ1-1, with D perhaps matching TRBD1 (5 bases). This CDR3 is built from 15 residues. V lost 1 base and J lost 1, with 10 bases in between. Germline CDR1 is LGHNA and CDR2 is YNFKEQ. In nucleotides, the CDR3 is TGTGCCAGCAGCCAAGTTGGGGGTGGGAACACTGAAGCTTTCTTT. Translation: CASSQVGGGNTEAFF.